This TCR beta chain is drawn from a study of immune evolution from preneoplasia to lung adenocarcinoma (dated by TCRdb to the early 2020s). For the wider study: HLA loss of heterozygosity was observed in roughly 6.6%, 14% and 36% of AIS, MIA and ADC lesions, respectively, and was not observed in any AAH lesions. The study used immune gene expression, TCR sequencing and multiplex immunofluorescence to profile the immune contexture of lung adenocarcinoma precursors and invasive adenocarcinoma. Resected precursor lesions (AAH, AIS, MIA) and invasive adenocarcinomas were each compared against paired morphologically normal lung tissue. Sample size was determined by specimen availability and not by a prior power calculation. The immune data were integrated with whole exome sequencing and methylation data from the same cohort of nodules. A total of approximately 50 patients with pulmonary nodules who underwent surgical resection were included in the overall cohort. The TCR sequencing data were obtained from about 51 patients. According to the study, around 100 samples were used for TCR sequencing. Class I HLA alleles were inferred from exome data with POLYSOLVER, and allele-specific HLA loss was detected with LOHHLA. The investigation overall reported the following: Because all patients were from Japan and China, applicability to Western populations was uncertain. The highest clonality was observed in normal lung, whereas higher T cell density and diversity but lower clonality appeared to be present in later-stage lesions. Findings were based on association rather than direct causation; larger cohorts with long-term follow-up and longitudinal biopsies were deemed needed. The highest top T cell clone frequencies were observed in normal lung, and a progressive decrease in top T cell clone frequencies appeared to occur from AAH through AIS, MIA and invasive adenocarcinoma. The highest T cell clonality was observed in KRAS-mutant nodules compared with EGFR-mutant or double wild-type lesions.

TCR beta CDR3 regions were sequenced from DNA using the immunoSEQ hsTCRbeta Kit. The authors' pipeline ran thus. TCR sequencing data were analysed with the ImmunoSEQ Analyzer. T cell clonality was calculated on productive rearrangements as 1 minus Pielou's evenness. To measure T cell diversity, the inverse Simpson index was applied to productive templates. T cell density was expressed as TCR beta template counts normalized to usable DNA, with usable DNA estimated by amplifying and sequencing housekeeping genes. TCR metrics were compared across histologic stages using two-sided Kruskal-Wallis tests. TCRdb took over this immuneACCESS table, retaining in-frame rearrangements with V and J assigned. Such tables are incomplete; in checked studies, under half of the missing clones stem from an unresolved V gene, and the remainder is unexplained. V and J calls and clone size are given by that table; D and trimming were obtained from the DNA. The sample yields about 40,000 clones; about 73% were counted once. Of the sample, under 7.5% falls within the top ten clones.

The germline V and J ends show losses of 4 bases and 1 base respectively, and no gene match explains 5 bases of the junction. The germline V gene encodes CDR1 SGHRS and CDR2 YFSETQ. Including cysteine and phenylalanine, the CDR3 has 14 amino acids. Only CDR3 DNA remains: 42 bases, in frame from the first base. Between 2014 and 2017, the patients underwent resection in either Japan or China. Histologic diagnosis of each case was confirmed independently by two lung cancer pathologists on H&E slides. Macro-dissection after pathologic assessment enriched premalignant or tumor cells for nucleic acid extraction. The AllPrep DNA/RNA FFPE Kit was used to isolate DNA from FFPE tissue. For this clone: Its recognized antigen is unknown. Per-nucleotide qualities are absent, and no much larger clonotype sits a single base away.

The chain is assembled from TRBV5-1 and TRBJ2-7; TRBD1 aligns with 7 central bases. Input material: FFPE invasive lung adenocarcinoma tissue. Sample cell subset or site, as interpreted from the label and publication: frankly invasive lung adenocarcinoma (ADC). The TCR comes from a person in their sixties with lung adenocarcinoma. Read as DNA, the sequence is TGCGCCAGCAGCAAGGGGACAGATTCCTACGAGCAGTACTTC. Translated, it reads CASSKGTDSYEQYF. Extended through the reference TRBV5-1 and TRBJ2-7 proteins, this CDR3 yields the full variable domain: KAGVTQTPRYLIKTRGQQVTLSCSPISGHRSVSWYQQTPGQGLQFLFEYFSETQRNKGNFPGRFSGRQFSNSRSEMNVSTLELGDSALYLCASSKGTDSYEQYFGPGTRLTVT.